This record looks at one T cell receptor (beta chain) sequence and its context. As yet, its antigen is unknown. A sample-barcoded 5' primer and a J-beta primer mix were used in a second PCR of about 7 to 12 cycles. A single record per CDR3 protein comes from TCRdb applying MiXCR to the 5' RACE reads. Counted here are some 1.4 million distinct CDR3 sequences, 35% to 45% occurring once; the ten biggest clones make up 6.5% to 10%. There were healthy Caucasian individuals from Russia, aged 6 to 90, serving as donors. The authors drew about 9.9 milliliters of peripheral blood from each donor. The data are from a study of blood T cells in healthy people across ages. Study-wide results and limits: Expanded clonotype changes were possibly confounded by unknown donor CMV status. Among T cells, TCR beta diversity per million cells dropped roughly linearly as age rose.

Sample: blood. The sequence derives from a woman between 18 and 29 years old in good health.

This CDR3 is CSARVGGVTYEQYF. CDR3 DNA sequence: TGCAGTGCTAGAGTCGGGGGAGTTACTTACGAGCAGTACTTC. The chain is built from TRBV20-1 and TRBJ2-7, with D tentatively TRBD2 (6 bases). This CDR3 contains 14 residues. Trimming took off 1 base at V and 4 bases at J, with 14 bases between the two ends. Per germline, CDR1 DFQATT and CDR2 SNEGSKA (reference sequence).